Listed below are T cell receptor beta chains from one sample, sequenced in a study of T cells after yellow fever vaccination. TCRdb re-derived calls from the 5' RACE reads in MiXCR, one entry per CDR3 protein. The sample contains 510,000 or so distinct CDR3 sequences, approximately 21% of which appear only once. Here the sequenced sample was PBMCs, taken 15 days after the yellow fever booster vaccination. Receptors were obtained from a young man who received the YFV17D yellow fever vaccine. Each CDR3 is given with its conserved first and last residue. A D gene is named only where the DNA matches it firmly. A row's size may be missing; if present it is once, few, many or a size class.

j_call clone_size d_call v_call cdr3_aa cdr3_nt
TRBJ1-4 - - TRBV28 CASSLPGVSTNEKLFF TGTGCCAGCAGTTTACCCGGGGTTTCAACTAATGAAAAACTGTTTTTT
TRBJ2-2 - TRBD1 TRBV7-9 CASSLDRSTGELFF TGTGCCAGCAGCTTGGACAGGAGCACCGGGGAGCTGTTTTTT
TRBJ2-7 many TRBD2 TRBV5-1 CASSRGLAGDEQYF TGTGCCAGCAGCCGGGGACTAGCGGGAGACGAGCAGTACTTC
TRBJ2-7 few - TRBV20-1 CSARDDRALYEQYF TGCAGTGCTAGAGATGATAGGGCCCTCTACGAGCAGTACTTC
TRBJ2-7 few - TRBV6-5 CASSYVPGSYEQYF TGTGCCAGCAGTTACGTTCCCGGGAGTTACGAGCAGTACTTC
TRBJ2-7 few - TRBV11-2 CASSLDTSGSSYEQYF TGTGCCAGCAGCTTAGATACCAGTGGGAGCTCCTACGAGCAGTACTTC
TRBJ2-1 many - TRBV5-1 CASSLGGQGLNEQFF TGCGCCAGCAGCTTGGGTGGACAAGGGCTCAATGAGCAGTTCTTC
TRBJ2-7 - - TRBV12-3/TRBV12-4 CASSLKGTGYEQYF TGTGCCAGCAGTTTAAAGGGGACCGGCTACGAGCAGTACTTC
TRBJ1-6 - - TRBV4-3 CASSQAQGSDSPLHF TGCGCCAGCAGCCAAGCGCAGGGCAGTGATTCACCCCTCCACTTT
TRBJ2-2 few - TRBV7-6 CASSPLHGELFF TGTGCCAGCAGCCCCCTCCACGGGGAGCTGTTTTTT
TRBJ1-2 few - TRBV5-1 CASSEGDLIYGYTF TGCGCCAGCAGTGAGGGCGACCTGATATATGGCTACACCTTC
TRBJ2-2 - - TRBV2 CASSVSYTGELFF TGTGCCAGCAGCGTCTCCTACACCGGGGAGCTGTTTTTT
TRBJ2-2 - - TRBV12-3/TRBV12-4 CASSLALGNTGELFF TGTGCCAGCAGTTTAGCTCTCGGGAACACCGGGGAGCTGTTTTTT
TRBJ2-7 many TRBD2 TRBV5-1 CASSPLAASYEQYF TGCGCCAGCAGCCCTCTAGCGGCCTCCTACGAGCAGTACTTC
TRBJ2-1 - TRBD2 TRBV12-3/TRBV12-4 CASSQRGTSGKNEQFF TGTGCCAGCAGTCAGAGGGGGACTAGCGGGAAGAATGAGCAGTTCTTC
TRBJ2-5 - - TRBV10-3 CAISPGDQETQYF TGTGCCATCAGCCCTGGGGACCAAGAGACCCAGTACTTC
TRBJ2-5 - - TRBV28 CASSSTRGGETQYF TGTGCCAGCAGTTCGACTAGAGGGGGGGAGACCCAGTACTTC
TRBJ2-7 few - TRBV20-1 CSARQGREYEQYF TGCAGTGCTCGACAGGGGAGGGAATACGAGCAGTACTTC
TRBJ2-5 few - TRBV5-1 CASSSYGGARGVEETQYF TGCGCCAGCAGCTCCTACGGGGGAGCCCGTGGGGTGGAAGAGACCCAGTACTTC
TRBJ2-7 few - TRBV5-1 CASSLLGVEYEQYF TGCGCCAGCAGCTTGCTAGGGGTCGAATACGAGCAGTACTTC
TRBJ1-6 few - TRBV6-2/TRBV6-3 CASISTYNSPLHF TGTGCCAGCATCAGCACCTATAATTCACCCCTCCACTTT
TRBJ1-2 - - TRBV7-2 CASSPNRDGYTF TGTGCCAGCAGCCCGAACAGGGATGGCTACACCTTC
TRBJ2-1 - TRBD2 TRBV10-3 CAISEISGAGGVNEQFF TGTGCCATCAGTGAGATTTCCGGAGCGGGAGGCGTGAATGAGCAGTTCTTC
TRBJ2-5 few - TRBV7-2 CASSLAYSRAETQYF TGTGCCAGCAGCTTAGCCTATTCCAGGGCTGAGACCCAGTACTTC
TRBJ2-1 - - TRBV28 CASSVGQPPYNEQFF TGTGCCAGCAGTGTGGGACAACCCCCTTACAATGAGCAGTTCTTC
TRBJ2-7 - TRBD2 TRBV10-3 CAISESMLAGWDEQYF TGTGCCATCAGTGAGTCTATGCTAGCGGGATGGGACGAGCAGTACTTC
TRBJ2-1 few TRBD2 TRBV24-1 CATSPSEASGREGEQFF TGTGCCACCAGCCCAAGCGAGGCTAGCGGGAGGGAAGGCGAGCAGTTCTTC
TRBJ1-4 - - TRBV7-9 CASSPSGVTNEKLFF TGTGCCAGCAGCCCATCAGGGGTAACGAATGAAAAACTGTTTTTT
TRBJ2-5 - - TRBV10-3 CAISESWQTGETQYF TGTGCCATCAGTGAGTCGTGGCAGACTGGAGAGACCCAGTACTTC
TRBJ2-1 - TRBD2 TRBV5-4 CASSLAGASGSYEQFF TGTGCCAGCAGCTTGGCCGGGGCTAGCGGGAGTTATGAGCAGTTCTTC
TRBJ2-5 few - TRBV29-1 CSVAETSPWGTQYF TGCAGCGTTGCGGAAACTTCACCCTGGGGGACCCAGTACTTC
TRBJ2-1 - - TRBV7-2 CASSLGPRQSYEQFF TGTGCCAGCAGCTTAGGGCCGCGACAGTCCTATGAGCAGTTCTTC
TRBJ2-5 - - TRBV2 CASSIRQGGGETQYF TGTGCCAGCAGTATCCGACAGGGAGGTGGGGAGACCCAGTACTTC
TRBJ2-2 - - TRBV11-2 CASSRQTGANTGELFF TGTGCCAGCAGTAGGCAGACGGGGGCGAACACCGGGGAGCTGTTTTTT
TRBJ2-4 few - TRBV5-1 CASSLVPGGPWDIQYF TGCGCCAGCAGCTTGGTTCCTGGGGGGCCCTGGGACATTCAGTACTTC
TRBJ2-5 few - TRBV7-7 CASSLDTLVSGDQYF TGTGCTAGCAGCTTAGATACACTGGTGTCTGGCGACCAGTACTTC
TRBJ2-1 few TRBD2 TRBV5-1 CASSFPGGPNNEQFF TGCGCCAGCAGCTTCCCGGGAGGGCCCAACAATGAGCAGTTCTTC